The 3 T cell receptor beta chains in this list originate from one sample, sequenced in a study of identical twins. MiXCR was run by TCRdb on the 5' RACE reads, yielding one entry per CDR3 protein. The sample contains more than 350,000 distinct CDR3 sequences, approximately 8.7% of which appear only once. Sequenced: naive T cells sorted from blood. The origin of the receptors is a woman aged 45 to 65 in good health.

V and J are TRBV5-1 and TRBJ2-1, with D perhaps matching TRBD1 or TRBD2 (5 bases each). The CDR3 totals 14 residues. Trimming left V 3 bases short and J 5 bases short, with 12 bases between. Germline V lookup: CDR1 SGHRS, CDR2 YFSETQ. CDR3 coding DNA: TGCGCCAGCAGCTCGGGACCAGCTAACAATGAGCAGTTCTTC. Translation: CASSSGPANNEQFF.

This rearrangement joins TRBV20-1 to TRBJ2-5; no reliable D call. V was clipped by 6 bases and J by 5 bases, with 16 bases between them. The CDR3 is 13 amino acids. The germline CDR1 and CDR2 sequences are DFQATT and SNEGSKA (reference sequence). The CDR3 region is CSAPPWGSETQYF. The CDR3 DNA follows: TGCAGTGCCCCACCCTGGGGATCGGAGACCCAGTACTTC.

V and J are TRBV19 and TRBJ2-1, with 9 positions matching TRBD2. Germline trimming cut 11 bases from V and 4 bases from J; bases unmatched to any gene: 9. CDR3 length: 14 residues. Looked up from germline, CDR1 is LNHDA and CDR2 is SQIVND (reference sequence). This chain's CDR3 is CASRAGGPYNEQFF. The CDR3 nucleotides are TGTGCCTCTAGGGCGGGAGGGCCTTACAATGAGCAGTTCTTC.